These 7 T cell receptor beta chains were all obtained from the same sample, sequenced in a study of graft-versus-host responses after intestinal transplantation. Only in-frame clones appear in the TCRdb table, and some are missing; sequencing was by immunoSEQ multiplex PCR. The table has about 10,000 clones, approximately 32% seen once. The material sequenced was alloreactive CD4+ T cells from a mixed lymphocyte reaction culture, taken before transplantation. Specified subset: CFSE-low proliferating T cells sorted from approximately 6-day pre-transplant mixed lymphocyte reaction (GvH or HvG direction). These TCRs come from a human patient who was an organ donor for intestinal transplantation.

This clone was observed a handful of times. The chain employs TRBV7-3 and TRBJ2-7; 7 bases match TRBD2. Germline trimming cut 5 bases from V and 3 bases from J; bases unmatched to any gene: 4. This CDR3 spans 13 amino acids. CDR1 SGHTA and CDR2 FQGTGA come from the germline V gene. This CDR3 is CASSPRGGYEQYF. CDR3 nucleotides: TGTGCCAGCAGCCCCCGCGGGGGCTACGAGCAGTACTTC.

The chain recombines TRBV4-2 with TRBJ1-5; D gene ambiguous. The germline gives CDR1 LGHNA, CDR2 YNFKEQ. V was shortened by 3 bases and J by 3 bases, with 9 bases between the two germline ends. This CDR3 comprises 14 residues. The CDR3 protein is CASSHARDNQPQHF. In nucleotides, the CDR3 is TGTGCCAGCAGCCATGCCCGGGACAATCAGCCCCAGCATTTT.

This clone occurred a few times. The chain has TRBV5-5 and TRBJ1-5; 10 bases are a match to TRBD1. The V gene end was trimmed by 0 bases and the J gene end by 7 bases; junction bases not matched to a gene: 1. Germline lookup yields CDR1 SGHKS and CDR2 YYEKEE (reference sequence). The CDR3 covers 14 residues. The CDR3 spells CASSLGQGAQPQHF. DNA of the CDR3: TGTGCCAGCAGCTTGGGACAGGGGGCACAGCCCCAGCATTTT.

The chain uses TRBV27 and TRBJ2-1, with a weak D call TRBD1 (5 bases). V lost 10 bases to trimming and J lost 6 bases, with 13 bases between them. Germline V gene sequence: CDR1 MNHEY, CDR2 SMNVEV (reference sequence). This CDR3 region has 12 residues. The CDR3 bases are TGTGCCACCATCCACCAGGGCAATGAGCAGTTCTTC. Protein product: CATIHQGNEQFF.

This chain links TRBV4-3 with TRBJ1-2; D perhaps matches TRBD1 (6 bases). This CDR3 spans 13 amino acids. The germline V gene encodes CDR1 LGHNA and CDR2 YSLEER. The germline V and J ends were trimmed by 6 bases and 8 bases, with 16 bases remaining between them. The CDR3 reads CASSLRGGEGYTF. DNA for the CDR3: TGCGCCAGCAGTCTCAGAGGGGGGGAAGGCTACACCTTC.

This sequence joins TRBV28 and TRBJ1-6; TRBD1 matches 9 bases. V lost 2 bases, J lost 10 bases, and 12 bases stayed unmatched. Germline CDR1 MDHEN, CDR2 SYDVKM. The CDR3 covers 17 residues. In DNA, the CDR3 is TGTGCCAGCAGTTTAATCCCTTCGGGACAGGGCCGGTCACCCCTCCACTTT. Its protein product is CASSLIPSGQGRSPLHF.

In its sample, this clone was seen a few times. The V call is TRBV4-3, the J call TRBJ1-1; a weak D match, TRBD1 (5 bases). CDR3 size: 13 residues. Germline loops: CDR1 LGHNA, CDR2 YSLEER. Trimming stripped 1 base from V and 6 bases from J, with 9 bases between. This CDR3 is CASSQARAAEAFF. CDR3 nucleotides: TGCGCCAGCAGCCAAGCCAGGGCGGCTGAAGCTTTCTTT.